The T cell receptor (beta chain) described here comes from a study of molecular identifiers for immune sequencing clone quantification. TCRdb recomputed calls from the PCR reads with MiXCR, one row per CDR3 protein. The sample lists tens of thousands of distinct CDR3 sequences; roughly a fifth were seen once. There are 12 residues in the CDR3. Trimming cost V 7 bases and J 7 bases, with 13 bases left between them. Germline lookup yields CDR1 SQVTM and CDR2 ANQGSEA. Sorting was used to obtain naive CD8 T cells (CD8+CD4-CCR7+CD45RA+). Sequenced sample: naive CD8+ T cells from blood, with Jurkat cell RNA spiked in. Subset here: FACS-sorted CD8+CD4-CCR7+CD45RA+ naive T cells. This TCR was sampled from a human donor in good health. Some libraries in this study had Jurkat cell RNA spiked in. The chain joins TRBV29-1 to TRBJ2-2; D might be TRBD2 (6 bases). CDR3 sequence (DNA): TGCAGCGCCCGATGGGGGGACGGGGAGCTGTTTTTT. This encodes CSARWGDGELFF.